Listed below are T cell receptor beta chains from one sample, sequenced in a study of cytomegalovirus exposure and HLA in healthy donors. Sequencing was performed with immunoSEQ multiplex PCR; in TCRdb, only in-frame clones are kept and a portion is missing. This sample carries fewer than 60,000 clones, roughly 70% of them seen once, and the ten largest clones take about 22%. The sequencing sample was made of PBMCs. The receptors shown here come from a woman in her forties or fifties in good health and CMV-seropositive. CDR3s include the opening cysteine and the closing phenylalanine or tryptophan. A D gene is named only where the DNA matches it firmly. The size of a clone is reported for some rows only, either as once, few or many, or as a class for expanded clones.

>TRBV27|.|TRBD2|TRBJ2-7
CASSREGGGHEQYF
TGTGCCAGTTCCCGGGAGGGCGGGGGACACGAGCAGTACTTC
>TRBV6-6|few|.|TRBJ1-4
CASSRTDLNEKLFF
TGTGCCAGCAGTCGGACAGATCTTAATGAAAAACTGTTTTTT
>TRBV28|.|TRBD1|TRBJ2-7
CASSPGTGISEQYF
TGTGCCAGCAGCCCCGGGACAGGAATTAGCGAGCAGTACTTC
>TRBV7-9|.|TRBD1|TRBJ2-7
CASSLGEGTGEFEQYF
TGTGCCAGCAGCTTAGGTGAAGGGACAGGGGAGTTCGAGCAGTACTTC
>TRBV18|.|TRBD2|TRBJ2-7
CASSPGTSSYEQYF
TGTGCCAGCTCACCAGGGACTAGCTCATACGAGCAGTACTTC
>TRBV9|.|.|TRBJ1-6
CASSVVQGSGSPLHF
TGTGCCAGCAGCGTAGTACAGGGTTCAGGTTCACCCCTCCACTTT
>TRBV5-1|few|TRBD2|TRBJ2-2
CASSPSGLNTGELFF
TGCGCCAGCAGCCCTAGCGGATTGAACACCGGGGAGCTGTTTTTT
>TRBV30|once|TRBD1|TRBJ1-1
CAWSRGQGKSMNTEAFF
TGTGCCTGGAGTAGAGGACAGGGAAAGAGCATGAACACTGAAGCTTTCTTT
>TRBV4-3|.|.|TRBJ2-3
CASSQKPRGTDTQYF
TGCGCCAGCAGCCAAAAACCGCGGGGCACAGATACGCAGTATTTT
>TRBV6-5|few|TRBD1|TRBJ2-7
CASSSRQGQEYF
TGTGCCAGCAGTTCTCGACAGGGGCAAGAGTACTTC
>TRBV9|.|.|TRBJ1-4
CASSVDLGSVELFF
TGTGCCAGCAGCGTAGATTTGGGTAGCGTGGAACTGTTTTTT
>TRBV6-5|few|.|TRBJ1-1
CASSPRSGIGTEAFF
TGTGCCAGCAGCCCCCGGTCGGGGATTGGCACTGAAGCTTTCTTT
>TRBV5-1|.|.|TRBJ2-5
CASSPEGVETQYF
TGCGCCAGCAGCCCCGAGGGGGTAGAGACCCAGTACTTC
>TRBV15|.|.|TRBJ2-1
CATSSQGVTGYNEQFF
TGTGCCACCAGCAGCCAAGGGGTTACGGGCTACAATGAGCAGTTCTTC
>TRBV10-3|.|TRBD1|TRBJ1-4
CAISESQGTGTEKLFF
TGTGCCATCAGTGAGTCGCAAGGGACAGGGACTGAAAAACTGTTTTTT
>TRBV7-3|.|TRBD2|TRBJ2-3
CASSQLAGGTDTQYF
TGTGCCAGCAGCCAACTAGCGGGGGGCACAGATACGCAGTATTTT
>TRBV19|few|.|TRBJ2-1
CASSPRQANEQFF
TGTGCCAGTAGTCCGCGACAGGCCAATGAGCAGTTCTTC
>TRBV6-5|.|TRBD1|TRBJ1-5
CATGTANQPQHF
TGTGCCACAGGGACAGCGAATCAGCCCCAGCATTTT
>TRBV7-2|.|.|TRBJ2-1
CASSLKVGGWNEQFF
TGTGCCAGCAGCTTAAAGGTTGGCGGCTGGAATGAGCAGTTCTTC
>TRBV4-3|.|.|TRBJ2-4
CASSQDSARRNIQYF
TGCGCCAGCAGCCAAGATAGTGCGAGGAGGAACATTCAGTACTTC
>TRBV5-1|.|TRBD2|TRBJ2-3
CASSPNGRGGDTQYF
TGCGCCAGCAGCCCCAATGGACGCGGGGGAGATACGCAGTATTTT
>TRBV7-9|.|TRBD1|TRBJ1-4
CASSLRDRNEKLFF
TGTGCCAGCAGCCTCCGGGACAGGAATGAAAAACTGTTTTTT
>TRBV5-6|.|TRBD1|TRBJ2-1
CASSLMGQGEFF
TGTGCCAGCAGCTTGATGGGACAGGGGGAGTTCTTC
>TRBV7-6|once|.|TRBJ2-3
CASSYRDSSTDTQYF
TGTGCCAGCAGCTACCGGGACTCTAGCACAGATACGCAGTATTTT
>TRBV28|.|TRBD2|TRBJ2-1
CASSLTSGRYNEQFF
TGTGCCAGCAGCCTAACTAGCGGGAGATACAATGAGCAGTTCTTC
>TRBV9|.|.|TRBJ2-1
CASSVGGIAYNEQFF
TGTGCCAGCAGCGTAGGGGGCATCGCCTACAATGAGCAGTTCTTC
>TRBV28|.|TRBD2|TRBJ2-2
CASSRGGTWTGELFF
TGTGCCAGCAGCCGCGGGGGTACATGGACCGGGGAGCTGTTTTTT
>TRBV7-9|.|TRBD2|TRBJ2-3
CASSPGGVWDTQYF
TGTGCCAGCAGCCCGGGGGGGGTCTGGGATACGCAGTATTTT
>TRBV21-1|few|.|TRBJ1-5
CASSTGYHRDTNQPQHF
TGTGCCAGCAGCACCGGGTACCACCGGGACACTAATCAGCCCCAGCATTTT
>TRBV30|.|.|TRBJ1-2
CAWNLGGWAANYGYTF
TGTGCCTGGAATCTGGGGGGATGGGCCGCTAACTATGGCTACACCTTC
>TRBV18|.|.|TRBJ2-7
CASSPAGAEEQYF
TGTGCCAGCTCACCTGCAGGGGCGGAGGAGCAGTACTTC
>TRBV5-7|once|.|TRBJ1-6
CASSSGFSSYNSPLHF
TGTGCCAGCAGTTCCGGGTTCAGCTCCTATAATTCACCCCTCCACTTT
>TRBV25-1|.|TRBD1|TRBJ1-3
CASRSQGGITIYF
TGTGCCAGCAGATCCCAGGGGGGCATCACCATATATTTT
>TRBV18|.|TRBD2|TRBJ2-5
CASSPRISGSGETQYF
TGTGCCAGCTCACCGAGGATTAGCGGGAGTGGAGAGACCCAGTACTTC
>TRBV29-1|.|TRBD1|TRBJ2-5
CSVARDRGLETQYF
TGCAGCGTAGCGCGGGACAGGGGGCTTGAGACCCAGTACTTC
>TRBV7-2|few|.|TRBJ1-5
CASSTRSLNQPQHF
TGTGCCAGCAGCACCAGGTCGCTCAATCAGCCCCAGCATTTT
>TRBV4-3|.|.|TRBJ1-2
CASSQDRGGVAYGYTF
TGCGCCAGCAGCCAAGATAGGGGGGGGGTAGCCTATGGCTACACCTTC
>TRBV18|.|TRBD2|TRBJ2-3
CASSPNTGSGRTDTQYF
TGTGCCAGCTCACCCAACACCGGAAGCGGGAGAACAGATACGCAGTATTTT
>TRBV5-4|.|.|TRBJ1-3
CASSPNGPGNTIYF
TGTGCCAGCAGCCCGAATGGCCCCGGAAACACCATATATTTT
>TRBV19|few|.|TRBJ1-1
CARGVGAFF
TGTGCCAGAGGGGTCGGAGCTTTCTTT
>TRBV28|once|.|TRBJ1-5
CASSLRGEGYQPQHF
TGTGCCAGCAGTTTACGGGGTGAGGGATATCAGCCCCAGCATTTT
>TRBV9|.|TRBD2|TRBJ2-1
CASSVEGSGGSNNEQFF
TGTGCCAGCAGCGTAGAAGGTAGCGGGGGGTCGAACAATGAGCAGTTCTTC